The clone carrying this TCR beta chain was observed at least ten times. Antigen unknown. Individual cDNA molecules were tagged with unique molecular identifiers. TCRdb fed the 5' RACE reads into MiXCR, producing one record per CDR3 protein. The data contain about 110,000 distinct CDR3 sequences, around an eighth of them singletons. The sample belongs to a study of early T cells in non-severe SARS-CoV-2 infection. Looked up from germline, CDR1 is MDHEN and CDR2 is SYDVKM. Trimming pared 8 bases from V and 4 bases from J, leaving 17 bases between. This CDR3 has 14 amino acids. Findings of the study overall: Anti-spike CD8 responses were favored in VDJdb matching, and private and CD4 specificities were missed.

The sequence was collected from an adult who was a healthcare worker with PCR-confirmed SARS-CoV-2 infection or an uninfected control (not recorded which). J is TRBJ1-1 and V is TRBV28; no clear D. Sequenced sample: whole blood. The CDR3 loop reads CASSLIGQVTEAFF. CDR3 nucleotide sequence: TGTGCCAGCTCCCTGATCGGGCAGGTCACTGAAGCTTTCTTT.